What follows describes a single T cell receptor beta chain. This clonotype was counted ten times or more. This receptor's antigen is unknown. Nothing much larger sits one base from this clone, and base qualities are not available. This entry comes from a study of T cells in Graves' hyperthyroidism and ophthalmopathy (dated by TCRdb to about 2019). In the study overall: Peripheral blood samples were taken at initial diagnosis, before any treatment was given. The approximately 100 discovery patients were randomly split 7:3 into training and test sets. The paper describes TCR Vbeta CDR3 sequencing of more than 120 peripheral blood samples, made up of 43 ophthalmopathy patients, around 73 hyperthyroidism patients and approximately 17 progressor patients. To identify TCR V-J signatures that set the groups apart, the researchers used a discovery cohort of 100 patients, made up of 43 with Graves' ophthalmopathy and approximately 57 with stable Graves' hyperthyroidism. Prospective prediction of ophthalmopathy was tested in an independent validation cohort of 18 to 20 hyperthyroidism patients and some 17 patients who later progressed to ophthalmopathy. After blood sampling, hyperthyroidism patients were treated with methimazole at a starting dose of 30 mg daily, and ophthalmopathy patients were treated with high-dose intravenous methylprednisolone. Thyroid tissue and blood T-cell repertoires from several Graves' hyperthyroidism patients were also compared in the study. Overall study outcomes, separate from this receptor: Most expanded thyroid clonotypes (frequency above 0.001) were also detected in blood, a finding suggesting that blood repertoires may reflect thyroid immune responses. No statistical method was used to fix the sample size in advance, and group allocation was not hidden from the investigators. In validation, the model predicted progression to ophthalmopathy a median of roughly 6.1 months before onset, with 65% to 71% sensitivity and roughly 72% specificity. In cross-validation, a model built on a 13 V-J signature told ophthalmopathy apart from stable hyperthyroidism with under 90% sensitivity and about 81% specificity, and in testing the same model reached 80%/75%.

The CDR3 sequence holds 16 residues, the cysteine and phenylalanine included. The read is trimmed to its CDR3 DNA, 48 bases read in frame from base 1. Sequences SGHNT (CDR1) and YENEEA (CDR2) are obtained from the germline V gene. V ends up 0 bases short and J 4 bases short, with an unmatched junction base count of 5. Amplification of TCR beta CDR3 regions was carried out from RNA transcripts. The first round of RT-PCR for the TCR CDR3 was performed with the HTBI primer set and the Qiagen OneStep RT-PCR kit. Libraries were constructed in a second round of multiplex PCR, after which size selection and purification were carried out. Libraries were sequenced paired-end with 100 bp reads on an Illumina HiSeq2000. On the study's bioinformatics: SOAPnuke was used to process the raw data, with reads discarded if the reads contained adapters or uncalled bases, had a mean Phred below 15, or lacked an exact constant-primer or identifier match. High-quality paired reads were merged using COPE v1.2.5, and each unique nucleotide sequence was defined as a clonotype. MiTCR v1.1 was used to align clonotypes to the IMGT TRBV, TRBD and TRBJ reference segments. The analysis included only V-J combinations with a frequency above 0.0001, which together covered around 99% of the repertoires. The TCS score was defined as F50 (clonal expansion) divided by E x V (chaos), with BLOSUM62-based TCRdist calculated between CDR3 peptides within each V-J. Welch's t-statistics and random forest reduced 500 to 650 V-J features to 13, which were used in a naive Bayes classifier (R e1071). TCRdb redid the processing of the public reads, applying fastp at Q25 and MiXCR, and retained in-frame beta chains. CDR3 protein sequences are deduplicated, and each keeps its most common genes and DNA. TCRdb, not the authors, supplied the V and J calls. In all, the sample holds about 210,000 distinct CDR3 sequences, and more than 15% of those were seen once. The top ten hold roughly 53% of the sample.

A patient counted as having stable Graves' hyperthyroidism if no progression to ophthalmopathy occurred over 18 months of follow-up. Hyperthyroidism patients were aged 18 to 65 years and newly diagnosed, with disease duration of less than 2 months. The study excluded patients with uncontrolled infections, other autoimmune diseases, pregnancy or lactation. Clinical symptoms, serum thyroxine and TRAb, thyroid ultrasound, and orbital computed tomography formed the basis for the diagnoses. PBMCs were separated from around 9.1 ml of fresh peripheral blood using Ficoll-Paque density gradient centrifugation. Trizol reagent was used to extract total RNA, and RNA quality was then checked on an Agilent 2100 Bioanalyzer.

The clonotype originates from a man over 45 with Graves' hyperthyroidism. The chain is made from TRBV11-3 and TRBJ2-7, and 11 bases in between align with TRBD1. Sequenced material: blood. The DNA sequence reads TGTGCCAGCAGCTTAGAGCGGACAGGGGGCCGATACGAGCAGTACTTC. Protein translation: CASSLERTGGRYEQYF. Reference TRBV11-3 and TRBJ2-7 proteins supply the regions before and after the CDR3; the full variable domain is: EAGVVQSPRYKIIEKKQPVAFWCNPISGHNTLYWYLQNLGQGPELLIRYENEEAVDDSQLPKDRFSAERLKGVDSTLKIQPAELGDSAVYLCASSLERTGGRYEQYFGPGTRLTVT.